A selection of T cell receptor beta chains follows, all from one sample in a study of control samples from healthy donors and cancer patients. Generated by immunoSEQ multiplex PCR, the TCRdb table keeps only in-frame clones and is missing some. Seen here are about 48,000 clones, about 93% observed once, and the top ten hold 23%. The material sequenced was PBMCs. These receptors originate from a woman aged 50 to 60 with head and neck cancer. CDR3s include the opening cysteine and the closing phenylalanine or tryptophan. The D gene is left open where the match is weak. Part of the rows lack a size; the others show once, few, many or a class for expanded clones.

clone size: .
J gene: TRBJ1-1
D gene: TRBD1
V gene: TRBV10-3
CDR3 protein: CAIGGQPNTEAFF
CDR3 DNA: TGTGCCATAGGGGGACAGCCTAATACCGAAGCTTTCTTT

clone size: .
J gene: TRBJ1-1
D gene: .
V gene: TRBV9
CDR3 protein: CASSAGANTEAFF
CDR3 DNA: TGTGCCAGCAGCGCAGGGGCAAACACTGAAGCTTTCTTT

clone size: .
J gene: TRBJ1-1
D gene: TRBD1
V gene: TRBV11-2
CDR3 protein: CASSFGTGIYTEAFF
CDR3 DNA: TGTGCCAGCAGCTTTGGGACAGGGATTTACACTGAAGCTTTCTTT

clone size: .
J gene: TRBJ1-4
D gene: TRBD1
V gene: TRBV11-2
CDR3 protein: CASSSGQGSEKLFF
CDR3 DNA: TGTGCCAGCAGCTCCGGACAGGGGAGTGAAAAACTGTTTTTT

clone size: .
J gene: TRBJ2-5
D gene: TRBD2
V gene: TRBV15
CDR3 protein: CATSLAGRAETQYF
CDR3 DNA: TGTGCCACCAGTCTAGCGGGAAGGGCAGAGACCCAGTACTTC

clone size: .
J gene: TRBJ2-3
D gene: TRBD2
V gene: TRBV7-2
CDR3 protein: CASSLVLASGRKGADTQYF
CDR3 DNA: TGTGCCAGCAGCTTAGTGTTGGCTAGCGGGAGGAAGGGGGCAGATACGCAGTATTTT

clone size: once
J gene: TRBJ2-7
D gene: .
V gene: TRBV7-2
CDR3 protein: CASSLDLGADEQYF
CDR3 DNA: TGTGCCAGCAGCTTAGATCTGGGGGCCGACGAGCAGTACTTC

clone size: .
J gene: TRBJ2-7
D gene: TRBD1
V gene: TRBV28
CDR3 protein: CASSWDRGLYEQYF
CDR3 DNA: TGTGCCAGCAGTTGGGACAGGGGGCTATACGAGCAGTACTTC

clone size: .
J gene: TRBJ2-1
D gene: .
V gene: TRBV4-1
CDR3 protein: CASREQVGIYNEQFF
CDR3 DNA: TGCGCCAGCAGGGAACAGGTGGGCATCTACAATGAGCAGTTCTTC

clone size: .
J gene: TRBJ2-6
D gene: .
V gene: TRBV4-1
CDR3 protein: CASSQEEISGANVLTF
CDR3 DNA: TGCGCCAGCAGCCAAGAAGAAATCTCTGGGGCCAACGTCCTGACTTTC

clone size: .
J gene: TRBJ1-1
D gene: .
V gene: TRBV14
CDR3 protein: CASSQGRGRTEAFF
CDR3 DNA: TGTGCCAGCAGCCAAGGAAGGGGGAGGACTGAAGCTTTCTTT

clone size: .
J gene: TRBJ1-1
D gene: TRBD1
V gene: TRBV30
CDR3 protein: CAWIGTGNTEAFF
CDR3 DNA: TGTGCCTGGATCGGGACAGGGAACACTGAAGCTTTCTTT

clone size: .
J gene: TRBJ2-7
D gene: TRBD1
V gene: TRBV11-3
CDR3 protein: CASSSGQGQQYF
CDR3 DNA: TGTGCCAGCAGCTCTGGACAGGGACAGCAGTACTTC

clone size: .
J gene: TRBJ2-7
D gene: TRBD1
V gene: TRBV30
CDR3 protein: CAWGGRGQGYEQYF
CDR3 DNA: TGTGCCTGGGGGGGTCGGGGACAGGGTTACGAGCAGTACTTC

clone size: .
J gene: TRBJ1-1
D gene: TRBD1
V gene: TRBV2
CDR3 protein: CASSYNRGQTEAFF
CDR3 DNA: TGTGCCAGCAGCTATAACAGGGGGCAAACTGAAGCTTTCTTT

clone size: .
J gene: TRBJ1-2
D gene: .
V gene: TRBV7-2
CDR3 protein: CASSDGGNYGYTF
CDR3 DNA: TGTGCCAGCAGCGACGGCGGGAACTATGGCTACACCTTC

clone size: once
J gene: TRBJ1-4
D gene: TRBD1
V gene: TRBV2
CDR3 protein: CASSPKPDRGNEKLFF
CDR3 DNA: TGTGCCAGCAGTCCCAAACCGGACAGGGGAAATGAAAAACTGTTTTTT

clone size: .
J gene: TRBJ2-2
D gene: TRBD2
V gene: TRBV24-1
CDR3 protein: CATSDTGLAGVVTGELFF
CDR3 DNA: TGTGCCACCAGTGACACGGGACTAGCAGGAGTAGTCACCGGGGAGCTGTTTTTT

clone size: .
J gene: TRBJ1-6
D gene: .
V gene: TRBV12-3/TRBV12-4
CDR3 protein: CASSGHPNSPLHF
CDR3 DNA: TGTGCCAGCAGTGGACATCCTAATTCACCCCTCCACTTT

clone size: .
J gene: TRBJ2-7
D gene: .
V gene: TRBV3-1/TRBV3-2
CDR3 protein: CASSQALSPRLWEQYF
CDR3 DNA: TGTGCCAGCAGCCAAGCCTTGAGCCCTAGACTATGGGAGCAGTACTTC

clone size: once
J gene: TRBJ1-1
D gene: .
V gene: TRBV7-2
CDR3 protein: CASSLSGRGRNTEAFF
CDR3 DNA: TGTGCCAGCAGCTTAAGTGGGAGGGGAAGGAACACTGAAGCTTTCTTT

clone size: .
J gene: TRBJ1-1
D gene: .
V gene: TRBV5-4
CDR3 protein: CASSSTDNTEAFF
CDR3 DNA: TGTGCCAGCAGCTCGACAGATAACACTGAAGCTTTCTTT

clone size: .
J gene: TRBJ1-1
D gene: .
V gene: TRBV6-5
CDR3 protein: CASSYDRGIGAFF
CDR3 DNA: TGTGCCAGCAGTTACGACAGAGGAATTGGAGCTTTCTTT

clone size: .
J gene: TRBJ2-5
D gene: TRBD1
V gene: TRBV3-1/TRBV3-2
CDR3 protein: CASSQGQGYRTQYF
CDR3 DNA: TGTGCCAGCAGCCAGGGACAGGGCTATCGGACCCAGTACTTC

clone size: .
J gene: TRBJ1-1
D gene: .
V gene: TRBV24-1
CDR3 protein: CATSAGIRTEAFF
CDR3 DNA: TGTGCCACCAGTGCAGGGATCAGGACTGAAGCTTTCTTT

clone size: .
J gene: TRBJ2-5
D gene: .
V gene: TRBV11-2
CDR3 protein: CASSLEHTDQETQYF
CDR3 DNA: TGTGCCAGCAGCTTAGAGCATACAGATCAAGAGACCCAGTACTTC

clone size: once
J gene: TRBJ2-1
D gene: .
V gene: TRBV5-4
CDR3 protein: CASSEGDNEQFF
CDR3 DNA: TGTGCCAGCAGTGAGGGGGACAATGAGCAGTTCTTC